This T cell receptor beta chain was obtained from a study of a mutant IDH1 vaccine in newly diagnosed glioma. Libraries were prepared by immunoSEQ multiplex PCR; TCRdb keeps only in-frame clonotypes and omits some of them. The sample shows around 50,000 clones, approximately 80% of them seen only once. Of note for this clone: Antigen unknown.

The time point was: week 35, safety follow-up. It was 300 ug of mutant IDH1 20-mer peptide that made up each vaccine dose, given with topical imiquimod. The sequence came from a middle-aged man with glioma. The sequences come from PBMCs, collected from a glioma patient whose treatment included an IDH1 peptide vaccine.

The CDR3: CASSLGTGRYEQYF. CDR3 bases: TGTGCCAGCAGCTTAGGAACAGGGCGCTACGAGCAGTACTTC. The chain uses TRBV13 and TRBJ2-7; D may be TRBD1 (6 bases). Trimming cost V 0 bases and J 3 bases, with 9 bases left between them. The V gene's germline CDR1 is PRHDT and CDR2 FYEKMQ (reference sequence). The CDR3 runs to 14 residues.